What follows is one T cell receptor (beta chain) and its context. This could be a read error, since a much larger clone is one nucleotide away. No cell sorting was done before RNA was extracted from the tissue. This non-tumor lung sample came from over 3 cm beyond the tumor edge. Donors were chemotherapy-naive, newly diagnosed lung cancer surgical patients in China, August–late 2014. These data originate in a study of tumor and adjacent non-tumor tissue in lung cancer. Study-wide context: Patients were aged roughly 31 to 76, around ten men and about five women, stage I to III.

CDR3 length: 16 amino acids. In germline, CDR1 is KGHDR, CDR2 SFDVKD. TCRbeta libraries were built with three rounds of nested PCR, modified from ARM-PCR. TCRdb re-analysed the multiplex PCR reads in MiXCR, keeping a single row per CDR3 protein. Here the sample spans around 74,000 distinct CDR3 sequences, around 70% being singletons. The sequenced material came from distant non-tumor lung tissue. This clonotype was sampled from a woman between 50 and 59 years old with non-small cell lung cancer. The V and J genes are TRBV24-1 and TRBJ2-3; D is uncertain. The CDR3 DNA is TGTGCCAACAGTGATTTTAAACGGTCTAGCACAGATACGCAGTATTTT. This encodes CANSDFKRSSTDTQYF.